One sample yielded the 27 T cell receptor beta chains listed below, sequenced in a study of tumor and adjacent non-tumor tissue in lung cancer (dated by TCRdb to 2016 to 2018). Bulk unsorted tissue served as the source for RNA extraction, and RNA quality was assessed using a NanoDrop ND-1000 and an Agilent 2100. Library preparation was by multiplex PCR. The listed sequencing device is Illumina HiSeq 2500. Following protocols modified from ARM-PCR, the researchers constructed TCRbeta libraries through three rounds of nested PCR with primers (Table S4). The raw public reads went through TCRdb reprocessing: fastp at Q25, MiXCR clone calling, in-frame beta chains kept. Identical CDR3 protein sequences are pooled into one entry, listed with their most common genes and DNA. The sample contains 220,000 or so distinct CDR3 sequences, less than 80% of them found a single time. Jointly, the top ten make up around 27% of the sample.

Sequences were obtained from lung tumor tissue. All receptors come from a man aged 55 to 70 with non-small cell lung cancer.

Worth noting for this clonotype: One junction end does not reproduce the germline sequence, and a read error may be involved. This sequence joins TRBV4-2 and TRBJ2-5; TRBD1 or TRBD2 may be the D gene (5 bases each). This CDR3 spans 15 amino acids. Germline values: CDR1 LGHNA, CDR2 YNFKEQ. The CDR3 loop is CTSNQVAGGQDTQYF. The CDR3 region has the DNA TGTACCAGCAACCAAGTTGCGGGTGGACAAGATACCCAGTACTTC.

There are a few counts of this clonotype. It may be a read error: a sequence one base away is much more abundant. The chain carries TRBV6-5 and TRBJ2-1; no definite D call. CDR3 length: 11 residues. Germline values: CDR1 MNHEY, CDR2 SVGAGI. CDR3 sequence (DNA): TGTACCAGCAGCCAAGGCCCCCTTATAGTCTTC. As protein: CTSSQGPLIVF.

A word on this clonotype: This CDR3 fails to terminate in the conserved phenylalanine or tryptophan, so it likely reflects a read error. This rearrangement joins TRBV5-1 to TRBJ2-5; the D gene could be TRBD1 or TRBD2 (5 bases each). The CDR3 is 12 amino acids. The germline CDR1 and CDR2 sequences are SGHRS and YFSETQ. V lost 5 bases and J 1 base, leaving 6 bases between the germline ends. The CDR3 loop reads CASRGPQETQYS. The CDR3 coding sequence is TGCGCCAGCAGGGGACCCCAAGAGACCCAGTACTCC.

In regard to this clonotype: Without the conserved terminal phenylalanine or tryptophan, this CDR3 likely stems from a read error. The DNA is left out, because the CDR3 cannot be placed on it with certainty; the CDR3 is given as TCRdb lists it. The chain uses TRBV11-2 and TRBJ2-6. The CDR3 extends over 14 residues, inclusive of both ends. Germline V gives CDR1 SGHAT, CDR2 FQNNGV. The chain's CDR3 is CASSPNSGANVLPV.

As regards this clonotype: Because the CDR3 is missing its conserved closing phenylalanine or tryptophan, this is likely a read error. The rearrangement links TRBV11-2 to TRBJ1-1; D is uncertain. Germline V CDR1 and CDR2: SGHAT, FQNNGV. The CDR3 loop spans 15 amino acids. In nucleotides, the CDR3 is TGTGTCAGCAGCTTAGAAATCACTGGACTCACTGAAGCTTTCTAT. Residues: CVSSLEITGLTEAFY.

As for this clonotype: The junction departs from the called germline gene at one end, perhaps through a read error. The chain couples TRBV5-1 to TRBJ2-7; D call uncertain. The CDR3 runs to 12 residues. Germline CDR1 SGHRS, CDR2 YFSETQ. The CDR3 bases are TGCGCCAGCAGCTTGTTTGCCTACGAGCAATACTTC. Its protein product is CASSLFAYEQYF.

The gene calls are TRBV6-6 and TRBJ1-2; D gene uncertain. The germline V gene has CDR1 MNHNY and CDR2 SVGAGI (reference sequence). V was trimmed by 10 bases and J by 4 bases, leaving 16 bases between them. The CDR3 has 13 amino acids. CDR3: CANSRDGVYGYTF. CDR3 in DNA: TGTGCCAACAGCCGCGACGGGGTCTATGGCTACACCTTC.

About this clonotype: With a far larger clone one base away, a read error is the likely cause. The rearrangement uses TRBV5-5 and TRBJ2-7; tentatively, D is TRBD1 or TRBD2 (5 bases each). Germline CDR1 reads SGHKS; CDR2 reads YYEKEE (reference sequence). The CDR3 runs to 11 residues. The CDR3 sequence is CASSPGDEHYF. CDR3 bases: TGTGCCAGCAGCCCCGGGGACGAGCACTACTTC.

On this clonotype: No conserved phenylalanine or tryptophan is present at the end of the CDR3, so a read error is the likely explanation. The limits of the CDR3 on the DNA are not certain, so only TCRdb's listed CDR3 is given. This chain connects TRBV20-1 to TRBJ1-1. The CDR3 length equals 15 residues, ends included. The germline V gene encodes CDR1 DFQATT and CDR2 SNEGSKA (reference sequence). This CDR3 reads CSAREARRVGTEVFV.

Concerning this clonotype: A single base separates this from a much larger clone, so it may be a read error. This chain connects TRBV6-5 to TRBJ2-5; TRBD2 matches at 7 bases. With 10 bases clipped from V and 1 base from J, the junction kept 6 bases outside the gene matches. The CDR3 totals 13 residues. Germline V lookup: CDR1 MNHEY, CDR2 SVGAGI. CDR3 in amino acids: CANRSGGQETQYF. CDR3 DNA: TGTGCCAACAGGTCGGGGGGCCAAGAGACCCAGTACTTC.

As to this clonotype: Its ends do not fully match the called genes, so a read error is possible. The gene calls are TRBV4-3 and TRBJ2-2, with TRBD2 matching 9 bases. The germline V gene has CDR1 LGHNA and CDR2 YSLEER. This CDR3 has 17 amino acids. CDR3 amino acids: CDSSPLAGGPGPGELFF. The CDR3 DNA reads TGCGACAGCAGCCCCCTTGCGGGAGGGCCCGGGCCTGGGGAGCTGTTTTTT.

For this clonotype: This may be a read error, as it is one base from a much larger clone. V gene TRBV29-1 combines with J gene TRBJ2-3, with D hard to call. The CDR3 has 12 residues. In germline, CDR1 is SQVTM, CDR2 ANQGSEA. The ends were cut back, 3 bases at V and 4 bases at J, with 8 bases in the middle. The CDR3 reads CSVERSPDTQYF. The CDR3 DNA is TGCAGCGTTGAGCGGTCCCCAGATACGCAGTATTTT.

This rearrangement joins TRBV6-2 or TRBV6-3 to TRBJ2-7, with D possibly being TRBD1 or TRBD2 (5 bases each). The CDR3 spans 12 residues. Germline CDR1 is MNHEY and CDR2 is SVGEGT. Trimming cost V 8 bases and J 9 bases, with 17 bases left between them. The CDR3 bases are TGTGCCAGCTGTTTGGGACCTTTCGGGCAGTACTTC. Translating gives CASCLGPFGQYF.

With regard to this clonotype: This CDR3 is missing its conserved last phenylalanine or tryptophan, likely due to a read error. The chain employs TRBV20-1 and TRBJ2-3, with 8 bases lining up with TRBD2. The CDR3 spans 15 residues. Trimming at V came to 4 bases and at J to 0 bases, leaving 6 bases not matched to a gene. The germline gives CDR1 DFQATT, CDR2 SNEGSKA (reference sequence). This CDR3 reads CSANIASGSTDTQYS. For the CDR3, the DNA is TGCAGTGCTAACATCGCTAGCGGGAGCACAGATACGCAGTATTCT.

This clonotype was observed a few times. This rearrangement joins TRBV20-1 to TRBJ2-3, with D perhaps matching TRBD1 (6 bases). Germline CDR1 reads DFQATT; CDR2 reads SNEGSKA (reference sequence). The CDR3 length is 10 residues. V lost 6 bases and J 7 bases, leaving 8 bases between the germline ends. The CDR3 here is CSARGNTQYF. In DNA, the CDR3 is TGCAGTGCCAGGGGAAATACGCAGTATTTT.

Details on this clonotype: Germline and junction disagree at one end, which may indicate a read error. The gene calls are TRBV6-5 and TRBJ2-7; D is possibly TRBD1 (5 bases). The CDR3 is 13 residues long. Germline lookup yields CDR1 MNHEY and CDR2 SVGAGI. DNA for the CDR3: TGTGTCAGCACAGGTGGCGGCTCCTACGAACAGTACTTC. This codes for CVSTGGGSYEQYF.

Points on this clonotype: Possible read error: a much larger clone is one base away. The chain carries TRBV20-1 and TRBJ1-2; weak D call: TRBD1 (5 bases). Germline V gene sequence: CDR1 DFQATT, CDR2 SNEGSKA (reference sequence). This CDR3 contains 16 residues. The CDR3 protein is CCARDPLRQGRDGYTF. The CDR3 nucleotides are TGCTGTGCTAGAGATCCCCTCCGGCAGGGCAGGGATGGCTACACCTTC.

This clonotype was observed a single time. One junction end does not reproduce the germline sequence, and a read error may be involved. The CDR3 nucleotides are TGCAGCGTTAGAACTGGATACGATGATCAGTTCTTC. The encoded protein is CSVRTGYDDQFF. The chain has TRBV29-1 and TRBJ2-1; D not certain. The germline V gene has CDR1 SQVTM and CDR2 ANQGSEA. The CDR3 is 12 residues long.

This rearrangement joins TRBV24-1 to TRBJ2-2; TRBD1 aligns across 8 bases. J lost 2 bases, V lost 5 bases, and 3 bases had no gene match. Looked up from germline, CDR1 is KGHDR and CDR2 is SFDVKD. The CDR3 contains 15 residues. The CDR3 coding sequence is TGTGCCACCAGTGCCGGGACAGGAAACACCGGGGAGCTGTTTTTT. This encodes CATSAGTGNTGELFF.

Worth noting for this clonotype: A single base separates this from a much larger clone, so it may be a read error. The chain joins TRBV20-1 to TRBJ2-6; D is uncertain. CDR1 DFQATT and CDR2 SNEGSKA come from the germline V gene (reference sequence). The CDR3 has 14 residues. The CDR3 spells CCARTGTGANVLTF. The CDR3, as DNA: TGCTGTGCACGAACTGGGACTGGGGCCAACGTCCTGACTTTC.

About this clonotype: A read error may explain this, as a much larger clone is one base away. The V gene is TRBV20-1, the J gene TRBJ2-4; D is ambiguous. The germline V and J ends were trimmed by 5 bases and 8 bases, with 13 bases remaining between them. Germline values: CDR1 DFQATT, CDR2 SNEGSKA (reference sequence). This CDR3 has 12 amino acids. CDR3 sequence reads: CSALPEWDIQYF. The CDR3 DNA reads TGCAGTGCTTTACCCGAATGGGACATTCAGTACTTC.

This clonotype showed up just once. A read error is possible here, since a much larger clone lies one base away. J is TRBJ2-1 and V is TRBV20-1, with TRBD2 matching 9 bases. Germline CDR1 is DFQATT and CDR2 is SNEGSKA (reference sequence). CDR3 length: 14 amino acids. The CDR3 spells CSARGLADYNELFF. The DNA for the CDR3 is TGCAGTGCTAGAGGACTAGCGGATTACAATGAGCTGTTCTTC.

This clonotype is a singleton in its sample. One end of the junction is discordant with germline, which a read error may explain. This chain connects TRBV7-8 to TRBJ1-1; no reliable D call. Germline values: CDR1 SGHVS, CDR2 FQNEAQ. This CDR3 region has 14 residues. CDR3 coding DNA: TGTGCCAGCAGCCACGATGCGGTGCCCACTGTAGCTTTCTTT. This codes for CASSHDAVPTVAFF.

On this clonotype: The conserved closing phenylalanine or tryptophan is absent in this CDR3, likely reflecting a read error. The chain employs TRBV30 and TRBJ1-4; 7 bases align to TRBD1. CDR3 size: 16 residues. Germline-derived CDR1 and CDR2 are GTSNPN and SVGIG (reference sequence). V trimming: 0 bases; J trimming: 8 bases; junction bases outside the gene matches: 12. The CDR3 DNA sequence: TGTGCCTGGAGTGTACCTCGTGTCAGGGGGGTGGAAAAACTGTTTCTT. Protein: CAWSVPRVRGVEKLFL.

About this clonotype: One end of the junction is discordant with germline, which a read error may explain. The chain carries TRBV4-1 and TRBJ1-5; D gene unclear. This CDR3 spans 17 amino acids. The germline gives CDR1 MGHRA, CDR2 YSYEKL. The CDR3 sequence is CASSQGWGGSGNQPQHF. CDR3 DNA sequence: TGTGCCAGCAGCCAAGGATGGGGTGGTAGCGGCAATCAGCCCCAGCATTTT.

Concerning this clonotype: Its ends do not fully match the called genes, so a read error is possible. This chain uses TRBV10-2 with TRBJ1-5, with D tentatively TRBD1 (6 bases). Germline loops: CDR1 WSHSY, CDR2 SAAADI. This CDR3 is 14 amino acids long. The DNA of the CDR3 is TGCGCCAGCAGTGGTTCGGCAGGGGATCAGCCCCAACAATTT. Translated: CASSGSAGDQPQQF.

This clonotype was found many times. V and J are TRBV29-1 and TRBJ2-5, with TRBD2 matching 8 bases. Germline CDR1 and CDR2: SQVTM and ANQGSEA. The CDR3 has 14 residues. V was pared by 6 bases and J by 6 bases, with 12 bases of the junction left unmatched. The CDR3 is CSVLRGGGSKTQYF. The CDR3 DNA follows: TGCAGCGTGCTTCGGGGGGGGGGTTCGAAGACCCAGTACTTC.